A single T cell receptor (beta chain) is shown here with its context. The authors sequenced TCR beta from blood CD8+ and CD4+ T cells. Those who served as multiple sclerosis controls were treatment-naive patients with stable or active relapsing-remitting disease. Negative isolation was applied to CD8+ and CD4+ T cells, and FACS enrichment was applied to TEMRA cells. The sample is drawn from a study of CD8 T cells in Susac syndrome. There are 15 residues in the CDR3. Trimming left V 5 bases short and J 0 bases short, with 11 bases between. Random hexamers served to reverse transcribe roughly 0.45 to 1 ug RNA. TCR beta CDR3 was amplified by immunoSEQ covering 54 Vbeta and 13 Jbeta. TCRdb reprocessed the immunoSEQ multiplex PCR reads with MiXCR, giving one entry per CDR3 protein. The sample has 160,000 or so distinct CDR3 sequences, 94% seen once.

This clonotype originated in a human donor with multiple sclerosis. This chain joins TRBV12-3 or TRBV12-4 and TRBJ2-4; tentatively, D is TRBD2 (6 bases). Input material: CD8+ T cells from PBMCs. For the CDR3, the DNA is TGTGCCAGCAGTAAAAGCGGGCTAGCCAAAAACATTCAGTACTTC. This encodes CASSKSGLAKNIQYF.